A selection of T cell receptor beta chains follows, all from one sample in a study of blood T cell repertoires in COVID-19. Produced via immunoSEQ multiplex PCR; TCRdb's table is partial and in-frame only. Of fewer than 90,000 clones listed, 65% to 80% are singletons. The material sequenced was peripheral blood. These receptors originate from a human donor in a cohort sampled during active COVID-19. The CDR3 runs from the conserved cysteine through the conserved F or W. The order of the fields is CDR3 DNA, CDR3 protein, J gene, clone size, V gene, D gene. A D gene is named only where the DNA matches it firmly. Some rows have no size entry. The others give once, few or many, or a class for an expanded clone.

cdr3_nt: TGTGCCAGCAGTTTCGGACAACCAGGACGCGCGCAGTTCTTC
cdr3_aa: CASSFGQPGRAQFF
j_call: TRBJ2-1
clone_size: -
v_call: TRBV6-5
d_call: -

cdr3_nt: TGTGCCAGCAGCTCCGACCGGAGGTACGGGCCCCAGCATTTT
cdr3_aa: CASSSDRRYGPQHF
j_call: TRBJ1-5
clone_size: -
v_call: TRBV7-2
d_call: -

cdr3_nt: TGCGCCAGCAGCTTGCTTGGCGGCACCTACGAGCAGTACTTC
cdr3_aa: CASSLLGGTYEQYF
j_call: TRBJ2-7
clone_size: -
v_call: TRBV5-1
d_call: -

cdr3_nt: TGTGCCAGCAGCCCACCCACCGCCCAGGGCTCTCTTAAGTACTTC
cdr3_aa: CASSPPTAQGSLKYF
j_call: TRBJ2-7
clone_size: -
v_call: TRBV11-1
d_call: -

cdr3_nt: TGTGCCAGCAGTTCCCACAGGGGGCTTACCCGCAATGAGCAGTTCTTC
cdr3_aa: CASSSHRGLTRNEQFF
j_call: TRBJ2-1
clone_size: -
v_call: TRBV28
d_call: TRBD1

cdr3_nt: TGTGCCAGCAGCCCCCGGGACTCCTCAGATACGCAGTATTTT
cdr3_aa: CASSPRDSSDTQYF
j_call: TRBJ2-3
clone_size: -
v_call: TRBV7-2
d_call: -

cdr3_nt: TGTGCCAGCAGCAAAGTGTCCAGAGAAGGGGCTAATGAAAAACTGTTTTTT
cdr3_aa: CASSKVSREGANEKLFF
j_call: TRBJ1-4
clone_size: -
v_call: TRBV21-1
d_call: -

cdr3_nt: TGTGCCAGCAGCCCCGAAAAGTTAGGGGGAGGCTACACCTTC
cdr3_aa: CASSPEKLGGGYTF
j_call: TRBJ1-2
clone_size: few
v_call: TRBV9
d_call: -

cdr3_nt: TGTGCCAGCAGCCAGGACAGTACTAGCGGGAGGGGTTACGAGCAGTACTTC
cdr3_aa: CASSQDSTSGRGYEQYF
j_call: TRBJ2-7
clone_size: -
v_call: TRBV4-2
d_call: TRBD2

cdr3_nt: TGTGCCAGCAGCCATTCTAGCTATGAGCAGTTCTTC
cdr3_aa: CASSHSSYEQFF
j_call: TRBJ2-1
clone_size: -
v_call: TRBV3-1/TRBV3-2
d_call: -

cdr3_nt: TGTGCCACCAGCAGCGGCGCCCCCTTGGAGGAGACCCAGTACTTC
cdr3_aa: CATSSGAPLEETQYF
j_call: TRBJ2-5
clone_size: -
v_call: TRBV15
d_call: -

cdr3_nt: TGCGCCAGCTCCGAAGGGGGAAGTGATGAAAAACTGTTTTTT
cdr3_aa: CASSEGGSDEKLFF
j_call: TRBJ1-4
clone_size: -
v_call: TRBV10-2
d_call: -

cdr3_nt: TGTGCCAGCAGCTTAGAGGGGAACAGGGGGCTCTTGTTTTATGGCTACACCTTC
cdr3_aa: CASSLEGNRGLLFYGYTF
j_call: TRBJ1-2
clone_size: few
v_call: TRBV11-2
d_call: TRBD1

cdr3_nt: TGTGCCAGCAGGCGCTCCGAGAACACTGAAGCTTTCTTT
cdr3_aa: CASRRSENTEAFF
j_call: TRBJ1-1
clone_size: -
v_call: TRBV12-3/TRBV12-4
d_call: -

cdr3_nt: TGTGCCAGTAGTATGAGACAGGGCAACAGTCAGCCCCAGCATTTT
cdr3_aa: CASSMRQGNSQPQHF
j_call: TRBJ1-5
clone_size: -
v_call: TRBV19
d_call: TRBD1

cdr3_nt: TGCGCCAGCAGCCAAGATTTCGGGGTGAATGAGCAGTTCTTC
cdr3_aa: CASSQDFGVNEQFF
j_call: TRBJ2-1
clone_size: -
v_call: TRBV4-3
d_call: -

cdr3_nt: TGTGCCAGTAGCCTGGACAGTACTAGCACAGATACGCAGTATTTT
cdr3_aa: CASSLDSTSTDTQYF
j_call: TRBJ2-3
clone_size: -
v_call: TRBV19
d_call: -

cdr3_nt: TGTGCCAGCACTCGTTGGGGGAGGCAGAGCTCCTATAATTCACCCCTCCACTTT
cdr3_aa: CASTRWGRQSSYNSPLHF
j_call: TRBJ1-6
clone_size: -
v_call: TRBV28
d_call: -

cdr3_nt: TGTGCCAGCAGGACAGGGGGTAGCTACGAGCAGTACTTC
cdr3_aa: CASRTGGSYEQYF
j_call: TRBJ2-7
clone_size: -
v_call: TRBV3-1/TRBV3-2
d_call: TRBD1

cdr3_nt: TGTGCCAGTAGTACCCGGACTGGGGGGACTGAAGCTTTCTTT
cdr3_aa: CASSTRTGGTEAFF
j_call: TRBJ1-1
clone_size: once
v_call: TRBV19
d_call: -